Following are 11 T cell receptor beta chains from one sample sequenced in a study of T cell responses to AZD1222 COVID-19 vaccine. Profiling relied on immunoSEQ multiplex PCR, and the TCRdb table lists in-frame clones only, not all of them. The table records roughly 150,000 clones, approximately 92% of them present only once. Sequenced here: peripheral blood, sampled 28 days after the second AZD1222 dose. The source of these receptors is an adult who received the AZD1222 COVID-19 vaccine.

The count of this clone is one. The chain carries TRBV7-9 and TRBJ1-2; unclear D gene. The CDR3 loop spans 14 amino acids. Germline V CDR1 and CDR2: SEHNR, FQNEAQ (reference sequence). The germline V and J ends were trimmed by 0 bases and 4 bases, with 9 bases remaining between them. The CDR3 DNA reads as TGTGCCAGCAGCTTAGCGACAACCCGCTATGGCTACACCTTC. Encoded protein: CASSLATTRYGYTF.

This clone was seen just once. V gene TRBV6-5 combines with J gene TRBJ1-2; D perhaps matches TRBD1 (6 bases). V lost 2 bases to trimming and J lost 4 bases, with 11 bases between them. The CDR3 totals 14 residues. The germline CDR1 and CDR2 sequences are MNHEY and SVGAGI. CDR3 in amino acids: CASSYRGAGYGYTF. The CDR3 coding sequence is TGTGCCAGCAGTTACCGGGGGGCAGGCTATGGCTACACCTTC.

This chain uses TRBV7-8 with TRBJ1-2; 7 nucleotides agree with TRBD1. The CDR3 runs 15 residues. V lost 4 bases, J lost 8 bases, and 13 bases stayed unmatched. CDR1 is SGHVS and CDR2 is FQNEAQ in the germline V gene. CDR3 in DNA: TGTGCCAGCAGCTCTAGCTGGGACAGCGCTAGAGGCTACACCTTC. It is translated as CASSSSWDSARGYTF.

The chain couples TRBV11-2 to TRBJ2-2, with unresolved D. Germline CDR1 reads SGHAT; CDR2 reads FQNNGV. The V gene lost 0 bases and the J gene lost 6 bases, with 2 bases spanning the gap. The CDR3 length is 12 residues. The CDR3 loop reads CASSLEAGELFF. The CDR3 DNA reads TGTGCCAGCAGCTTAGAAGCCGGGGAGCTGTTTTTT.

The chain carries TRBV7-2 and TRBJ2-7, with 9 bases identical to TRBD1. Germline CDR1 reads SGHTA; CDR2 reads FQGNSA. V was pared by 3 bases and J by 3 bases, with 3 bases of the junction left unmatched. The CDR3 runs to 14 residues. The CDR3, as DNA: TGTGCCAGCAGCTTTTTGGGACAGGGCTACGAGCAGTACTTC. It specifies CASSFLGQGYEQYF.

CDR3 bases: TGTGCCAGCAGTAGTGTTTGGTCCTCTGGAAACACCATATATTTT. Its protein is CASSSVWSSGNTIYF. V and J are TRBV11-3 and TRBJ1-3; D is unresolved. The germline gives CDR1 SGHNT, CDR2 YENEEA. CDR3 length: 15 amino acids. V was cut by 6 bases and J by 0 bases, with 12 bases left in between.

The chain links TRBV4-1 to TRBJ2-7; the match to TRBD1 covers 8 bases. V shed 4 bases and J 7 bases; nucleotides not matched to a gene: 15. CDR3 length: 16 amino acids. Germline loops: CDR1 MGHRA, CDR2 YSYEKL. In nucleotides, the CDR3 is TGCGCCAGCAGCCCAACCCAGGACAGGGCCCTGGGGGAGCAGTACTTC. It translates to CASSPTQDRALGEQYF.

CDR3: CASSLEPNQPQHF. The CDR3 DNA reads TGTGCCAGCAGCTTAGAACCCAATCAGCCCCAGCATTTT. The rearrangement joins TRBV11-2 to TRBJ1-5, with D uncertain. Germline V gene data show CDR1 as SGHAT and CDR2 as FQNNGV. The CDR3 covers 13 residues. The V gene lost 0 bases and the J gene lost 3 bases, with 3 bases spanning the gap.

This sequence joins TRBV14 and TRBJ2-7, with 9 bases matching TRBD1. V gave up 1 base and J gave up 3 bases; unmatched junction bases: 7. Germline lookup yields CDR1 SGHDN and CDR2 FVKESK. This CDR3 region has 16 residues. The CDR3 loop reads CASSQAGTGPYYEQYF. The CDR3 DNA is TGTGCCAGCAGCCAAGCAGGGACAGGGCCCTACTACGAGCAGTACTTC.

This rearrangement joins TRBV3-1 (or the pseudogene TRBV3-2) to TRBJ1-1; tentatively, D is TRBD1 (6 bases). The CDR3 sequence is 16 residues long. Deletions cut 1 base from V and 1 base from J, with 13 bases between. Germline values: CDR1 LGHDT, CDR2 YNNKEL (reference sequence). The CDR3 loop is CASSQGTGRGNTEAFF. As DNA, the CDR3 is TGTGCCAGCAGCCAAGGTACAGGGCGGGGGAACACTGAAGCTTTCTTT.

This chain connects TRBV7-9 to TRBJ2-5; weak D call: TRBD1 (6 bases). Germline assignment: CDR1 SEHNR and CDR2 FQNEAQ (reference sequence). The CDR3 has 13 amino acids. V was shortened by 3 bases and J by 5 bases, with 10 bases between the two germline ends. Written as DNA, the CDR3 is TGTGCCAGCAGCTTTACAGGGTGGGAGACCCAGTACTTC. Amino acid sequence: CASSFTGWETQYF.